This TCR beta chain was retrieved from a study of T-cell memory formation after mild COVID-19. This clonotype was counted between two and nine times. MiXCR, applied by TCRdb to the 5' RACE reads, yields one record per CDR3 protein. The table has approximately 260,000 distinct CDR3 sequences, under 20% seen once; the top ten hold about a fifth. Germline values: CDR1 SGHAT, CDR2 FQNNGV. V lost 5 bases and J 7 bases, leaving 14 bases between the germline ends. This CDR3 has 14 amino acids. The receptor was isolated from a man between 18 and 29 years old who had mild COVID-19 (a few samples of this study predate the infection). Cell type and time point are not known. The rearrangement links TRBV11-2 to TRBJ2-2; D is perhaps TRBD1 (5 bases). Sequenced: PBMCs or a T cell subset sorted from them (not recorded which). DNA of the CDR3: TGTGCCAGCAGCCATGGGGCAGTTAGCGGGGAGCTGTTTTTT. Translation: CASSHGAVSGELFF.